Each of the 23 T cell receptor beta chains below was sequenced from the same sample in a study of glioma-infiltrating T cells. The iRepertoire nested amplicon-rescue multiplex PCR amplified TCR alpha and beta CDR3s from RNA. From the multiplex PCR reads, TCRdb called clonotypes with MiXCR, one entry per CDR3 protein. The data hold approximately 130,000 distinct CDR3 sequences, with approximately 26% observed a single time. The sequencing input was glioma tissue, nonneoplastic brain tissue, or PBMCs (not recorded which). These receptors all stem from a human donor with low-grade glioma or glioblastoma, undergoing nonglioma brain surgery, or in good health (not recorded which).

This clonotype was seen a handful of times. V is TRBV28 and J is TRBJ2-5, with a possible D match to TRBD1 (6 bases). The CDR3 runs 15 residues. V gave up 2 bases and J gave up 2 bases, with 12 bases separating them. In germline, CDR1 is MDHEN, CDR2 SYDVKM. CDR3 nucleotide sequence: TGTGCCAGCAGTTTAAACCAGGGGAGACAAGAGACCCAGTACTTC. It encodes CASSLNQGRQETQYF.

This chain links TRBV18 with TRBJ2-7; tentatively, D is TRBD1 (5 bases). The CDR3 is 12 residues long. The germline V gene encodes CDR1 KGHSH and CDR2 LQKENI. The V gene lost 6 bases and the J gene lost 6 bases, with 12 bases spanning the gap. The CDR3 is CASSPNRSEQYV. The DNA of the CDR3 is TGTGCCAGCTCGCCAAACAGGAGCGAGCAGTACGTC.

The J gene is TRBJ2-1, the V gene TRBV20-1, with a weak D call TRBD1 (5 bases). V gave up 1 base and J gave up 13 bases, with 11 bases separating them. The CDR3 totals 11 residues. The germline CDR1 and CDR2 sequences are DFQATT and SNEGSKA (reference sequence). The CDR3 spells CSARGRQGQFF. In DNA form, the CDR3 reads TGCAGTGCTAGAGGCCGGCAGGGTCAGTTCTTC.

On this clonotype: One end of the junction is discordant with germline, which a read error may explain. This chain joins TRBV6-5 and TRBJ1-2; tentative D call: TRBD1 (6 bases). Germline CDR1 and CDR2: MNHEY and SVGAGI. The CDR3 is 13 residues long. The CDR3 region has the DNA TGTGCCAGCAGCACAGGACAGATCTATGGCCACACCTTC. Amino acid sequence: CASSTGQIYGHTF.

The rearrangement links TRBV4-2 to TRBJ2-3; D may be TRBD2 (6 bases). CDR3 length: 15 residues. The germline gives CDR1 LGHNA, CDR2 YNFKEQ. Trimming removed 2 bases from V and 0 bases from J, with 9 bases in between. CDR3 coding DNA: TGTGCCAGCAGCCAAATAGGAGGGAGCACAGATACGCAGTATTTT. Encoded protein: CASSQIGGSTDTQYF.

In its sample, this clonotype was seen a few times. This chain links TRBV6-1 with TRBJ1-1, with D tentatively TRBD1 (6 bases). Trimming stripped 7 bases from V and 1 base from J, with 10 bases between. The CDR3 extends over 13 amino acids. CDR1 MNHNS and CDR2 SASEGT come from the germline V gene. The chain's CDR3 is CASTDSPNTEAFF. CDR3 coding DNA: TGTGCCAGCACGGACAGTCCGAACACTGAAGCTTTCTTT.

This clonotype has at least ten counts. The chain is built from TRBV7-9 and TRBJ1-5, with D perhaps TRBD1 (6 bases). The CDR3 runs to 14 residues. Per the germline V gene, CDR1 is SEHNR and CDR2 is FQNEAQ (reference sequence). V dropped 5 bases and J dropped 5 bases, with 13 bases sitting between them. The CDR3 spells CASSQTGWDQPQHF. The CDR3 region has the DNA TGTGCCAGCAGCCAAACAGGGTGGGATCAGCCCCAGCATTTT. Full variable domain (missing parts from reference TRBV7-9 and TRBJ1-5): DTGVSQNPRHKITKRGQNVTFRCDPISEHNRLYWYRQTLGQGPEFLTYFQNEAQLEKSRLLSDRFSAERPKGSFSTLEIQRTEQGDSAMYLCASSQTGWDQPQHFGDGTRLSIL.

The sample holds a few counts of this clonotype. The chain joins TRBV28 to TRBJ1-1, with unresolved D. This CDR3 has 14 residues. Trimming removed 7 bases at V and 3 bases at J, with 15 bases between. Germline assignment: CDR1 MDHEN and CDR2 SYDVKM. The CDR3 DNA follows: TGTGCCAGCACCCCCCAGGCGCCCTACACTGAAGCTTTCTTT. It translates to CASTPQAPYTEAFF.

With regard to this clonotype: A much bigger clone sits one base away, suggesting this may be a read error. The chain uses TRBV7-2 and TRBJ2-1; 8 bases fit TRBD2. Germline CDR1 and CDR2: SGHTA and FQGNSA. The CDR3 has 16 amino acids. DNA for the CDR3: TGTGACAGCAGCTCAGCCGGGACTAGGGGGTTCAATGAGCAGTTCTTC. Its translation is CDSSSAGTRGFNEQFF.

Many counts were recorded for this clonotype. The CDR3 here is CSASRGRRDGYTF. In DNA form, the CDR3 reads TGCAGTGCTAGCAGGGGTAGAAGGGATGGCTACACCTTC. The chain has TRBV20-1 and TRBJ1-2; TRBD1 is a possible D gene (6 bases). Trimming pared 3 bases from V and 6 bases from J, leaving 14 bases between. This CDR3 is built from 13 residues. In germline, CDR1 is DFQATT, CDR2 SNEGSKA (reference sequence).

This clonotype was observed at least ten times. The chain joins TRBV6-1 to TRBJ2-5; TRBD2 matches at 11 bases. Trimming removed 7 bases from V and 5 bases from J; junction bases left unmatched: 3. In germline, CDR1 is MNHNS, CDR2 SASEGT. CDR3 length: 13 amino acids. Here the CDR3 reads CASTSGGTETQYF. The CDR3 DNA follows: TGTGCCAGCACTAGCGGGGGGACCGAGACCCAGTACTTC.

The sample holds many counts of this clonotype. The chain recombines TRBV20-1 with TRBJ2-7; D is undetermined. V lost 3 bases, J lost 4 bases, and 4 bases lay in between. CDR1 is DFQATT and CDR2 is SNEGSKA in the germline V gene (reference sequence). CDR3 length equals 10 residues. DNA of the CDR3: TGCAGTGCTAGCCTATACGAGCAGTACGTC. Translated, it gives CSASLYEQYV.

Worth noting for this clonotype: This sequence may be a read error, since a much larger clone differs from it by one base. This CDR3 reads CASSHNYEQYV. CDR3 nucleotides: TGTGCCAGCAGCCATAACTACGAGCAGTACGTC. This rearrangement joins TRBV6-2 or TRBV6-3 to TRBJ2-7; the D is unclear. This CDR3 has 11 residues. Germline CDR1 is MNHEY and CDR2 is SVGEGT. Trimming took off 6 bases at V and 3 bases at J, with 6 bases between the two ends.

The CDR3 region has the DNA TGCAGCGTTGAAGATGCGCGGTTTTACAATGAGCAGTTCTTC. Translating it yields CSVEDARFYNEQFF. The rearrangement joins TRBV29-1 to TRBJ2-1; D remains unclear. Germline V CDR1 and CDR2: SQVTM, ANQGSEA. CDR3 length equals 14 residues. Trimming stripped 0 bases from V and 4 bases from J, with 10 bases between.

This clonotype was recorded many times. The chain carries TRBV7-2 and TRBJ2-3; possibly TRBD1 or TRBD2 for D (5 bases each). Trimming shortened V by 2 bases and J by 4 bases, and 10 bases separated the two germline ends. Germline values: CDR1 SGHTA, CDR2 FQGNSA. The CDR3 sequence is 14 residues long. The CDR3, as DNA: TGTGCCAGCAGCTTAAATCGGGGCGCAGATACGCAGTATTTT. This sequence encodes CASSLNRGADTQYF. Looking up the rest from reference TRBV7-2 and TRBJ2-3 gives the full variable domain: GAGVSQSPSNKVTEKGKDVELRCDPISGHTALYWYRQSLGQGLEFLIYFQGNSAPDKSGLPSDRFSAERTGGSVSTLTIQRTQQEDSAVYLCASSLNRGADTQYFGPGTRLTVL.

This clonotype was recorded once. The J gene is TRBJ2-5, the V gene TRBV9; weak D call: TRBD1 (6 bases). Germline V gene data show CDR1 as SGDLS and CDR2 as YYNGEE. The CDR3 runs to 13 residues. The V and J ends lost 3 bases and 3 bases respectively, with 9 bases between them. CDR3 DNA: TGTGCCAGCAGCGAAGGACAGAAAGAGACCCAGTACTTC. This translates into CASSEGQKETQYF.

V gene TRBV20-1 combines with J gene TRBJ2-1; 9 bases fit TRBD2. In germline, CDR1 is DFQATT, CDR2 SNEGSKA (reference sequence). V lost 3 bases to trimming and J lost 6 bases; unmatched junction nucleotides: 9. The CDR3 consists of 15 residues. DNA of the CDR3: TGCAGTGCTAGTCCCAGCGGGGGGCGGGGCAATGAGCAGTTCTTC. Protein sequence: CSASPSGGRGNEQFF.

The chain combines TRBV6-5 with TRBJ1-6; a possible D gene is TRBD1 (5 bases). V lost 1 base and J 11 bases, leaving 18 bases between the germline ends. The CDR3 consists of 16 residues. Germline CDR1 and CDR2: MNHEY and SVGAGI. In DNA form, the CDR3 reads TGTGCCAGCAGTTACTTGTTAGGAGGGGAAGAACCACCCCTCCACTTT. Translating it yields CASSYLLGGEEPPLHF.

This clonotype was counted between two and nine times. This rearrangement joins TRBV29-1 to TRBJ1-1; D remains unclear. Trimming took off 8 bases at V and 6 bases at J, with 7 bases between the two ends. There are 9 residues in the CDR3. CDR1 is SQVTM and CDR2 is ANQGSEA in the germline V gene. The CDR3 bases are TGCAGCATTGGCCCTGAAGCTTTCTTT. Amino acid sequence: CSIGPEAFF.

Written as DNA, the CDR3 is TGTGCCAGCAGTTCGGGACAGACCTCTCGCTATGGCTACACCTTC. Amino acid sequence: CASSSGQTSRYGYTF. The chain is built from TRBV5-4 and TRBJ1-2; 7 bases align to TRBD1. V dropped 5 bases and J dropped 4; count of bases not matched to a gene: 11. The germline V gene encodes CDR1 SGHNT and CDR2 YYREEE (reference sequence). This CDR3 contains 15 residues.

This clonotype was observed a handful of times. V usage is TRBV11-2 and J usage is TRBJ1-2; D is unresolved. Germline V gene lookup returns CDR1 SGHAT and CDR2 FQNNGV. The CDR3 is made up of 14 amino acids. Trimming pared 2 bases from V and 2 bases from J, leaving 9 bases between. The CDR3 nucleotides are TGTGCCAGCAGCTTATTGAGACAAAACTATGGCTACACCTTC. Encoded protein: CASSLLRQNYGYTF. The entire variable domain, with the rest obtained from reference TRBV11-2 and TRBJ1-2, is as follows: EAGVAQSPRYKIIEKRQSVAFWCNPISGHATLYWYQQILGQGPKLLIQFQNNGVVDDSQLPKDRFSAERLKGVDSTLKIQPAKLEDSAVYLCASSLLRQNYGYTFGSGTRLTVV.

This chain links TRBV20-1 with TRBJ2-7; TRBD2 matches at 10 bases. This CDR3 is built from 15 residues. Germline V gives CDR1 DFQATT, CDR2 SNEGSKA (reference sequence). With V trimmed by 3 bases and J by 4 bases, 9 bases remained unmatched. The DNA for the CDR3 is TGCAGTGCTAGTCCCAGCGGGGGGGTCGGGTACGAGCAGTACGTC. Encoded protein: CSASPSGGVGYEQYV.

This clonotype was counted at least ten times. The V call is TRBV6-1, the J call TRBJ2-3; 9 nucleotides agree with TRBD1. Germline CDR1 is MNHNS and CDR2 is SASEGT. V lost 6 bases to trimming and J lost 3 bases; unmatched junction nucleotides: 4. The CDR3 sequence is 14 residues long. DNA of the CDR3: TGTGCCAGCAGACGACAGGGGGTAACAGATACGCAGTATTTT. It specifies CASRRQGVTDTQYF.